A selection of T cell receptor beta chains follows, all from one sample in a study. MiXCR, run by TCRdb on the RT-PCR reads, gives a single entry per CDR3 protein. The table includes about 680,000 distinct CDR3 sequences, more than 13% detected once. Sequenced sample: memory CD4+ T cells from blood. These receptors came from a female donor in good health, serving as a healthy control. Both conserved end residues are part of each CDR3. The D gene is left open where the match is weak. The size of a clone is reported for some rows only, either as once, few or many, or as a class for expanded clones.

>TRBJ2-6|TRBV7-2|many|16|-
CASSLRGSSGANVLTF
TGTGCCAGCAGCTTACGGGGATCCTCTGGGGCCAACGTCCTGACTTTC
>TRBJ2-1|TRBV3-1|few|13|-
CASSQGRWDEQFF
TGTGCCAGCAGCCAAGGCAGGTGGGATGAGCAGTTCTTC
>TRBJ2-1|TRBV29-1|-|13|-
CSGGASEYNEQFF
TGCAGCGGGGGGGCTAGCGAATACAATGAGCAGTTCTTC
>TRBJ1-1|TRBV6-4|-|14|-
CASRESWQGAEAFF
TGTGCCAGCAGGGAAAGTTGGCAGGGAGCTGAAGCTTTCTTT
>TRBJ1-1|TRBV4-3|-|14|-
CASSSRTGFTEAFF
TGCGCCAGCAGCTCCCGGACGGGGTTCACTGAAGCTTTCTTT
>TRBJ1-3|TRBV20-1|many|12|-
CSGWSSGNTIYF
TGCAGCGGTTGGAGCTCTGGAAACACCATATATTTT
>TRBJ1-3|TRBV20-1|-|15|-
CSARDTGGVGNTIYF
TGCAGTGCTAGAGATACGGGTGGCGTGGGAAACACCATATATTTT
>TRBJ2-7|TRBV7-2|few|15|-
CASSLQGSSTYEQYF
TGTGCCAGCAGCTTGCAGGGTTCATCGACCTACGAGCAGTACTTC
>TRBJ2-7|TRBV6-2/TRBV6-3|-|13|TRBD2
CASIRAGAYEQYF
TGTGCCAGCATCCGAGCGGGAGCCTACGAGCAGTACTTC
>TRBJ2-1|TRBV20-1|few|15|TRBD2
CSARRSGGPYNEQFF
TGCAGTGCTAGACGTTCGGGAGGGCCCTACAATGAGCAGTTCTTC
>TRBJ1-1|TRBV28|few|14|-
CASRGRGRWTEAFF
TGTGCCAGCAGGGGGAGGGGAAGATGGACTGAAGCTTTCTTT
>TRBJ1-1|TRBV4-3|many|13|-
CASSNNWATGAFF
TGCGCCAGCAGCAACAACTGGGCCACTGGAGCTTTCTTT
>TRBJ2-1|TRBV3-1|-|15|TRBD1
CASSQSGGYHNEQFF
TGTGCCAGCAGCCAATCAGGGGGTTACCACAATGAGCAGTTCTTC
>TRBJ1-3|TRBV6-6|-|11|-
CITGAGNTIYF
TGTATTACAGGCGCTGGAAACACCATATATTTT
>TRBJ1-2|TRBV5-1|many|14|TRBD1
CASSLPDRSDGYTF
TGCGCCAGCAGCTTACCGGACAGGTCGGATGGCTACACCTTC
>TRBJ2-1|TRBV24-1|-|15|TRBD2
CATSDKAGGGLEQFF
TGTGCCACCAGTGATAAAGCGGGGGGTGGATTAGAGCAGTTCTTC
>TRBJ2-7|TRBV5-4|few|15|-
CASSLPSSGRYEQYF
TGTGCCAGCAGCTTACCGAGTAGCGGCCGCTACGAGCAGTACTTC
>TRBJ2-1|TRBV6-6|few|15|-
CASSYVRGAQGEQFF
TGTGCCAGCAGTTATGTCAGGGGCGCTCAGGGTGAGCAGTTCTTC
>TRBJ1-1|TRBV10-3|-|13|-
CAISEGGNTEAFF
TGTGCCATCAGTGAGGGGGGAAACACTGAAGCTTTCTTT
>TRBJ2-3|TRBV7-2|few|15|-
CASSPISVHSDTQYF
TGTGCCAGCAGCCCCATTAGCGTACATTCAGATACGCAGTATTTT
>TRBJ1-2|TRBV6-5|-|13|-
CASSLRGGSGYTF
TGTGCCAGCAGCTTACGGGGTGGTAGTGGCTACACCTTC
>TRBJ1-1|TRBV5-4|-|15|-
CASSWGGQGVTEAFF
TGTGCCAGCAGCTGGGGGGGGCAGGGAGTAACTGAAGCTTTCTTT
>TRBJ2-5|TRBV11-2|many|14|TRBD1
CASSIGQGRETQYF
TGTGCCAGCAGCATCGGACAGGGGAGGGAGACCCAGTACTTC
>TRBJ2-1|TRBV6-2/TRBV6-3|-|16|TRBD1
CASSYYKGASYNEQFF
TGTGCCAGCAGTTACTACAAGGGGGCTTCCTACAATGAGCAGTTCTTC
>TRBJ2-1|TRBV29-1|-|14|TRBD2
CSVAWTSDNNEQFF
TGCAGCGTTGCGTGGACTAGCGACAACAATGAGCAGTTCTTC
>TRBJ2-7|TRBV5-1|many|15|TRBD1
CASSLNGQGGYEQYF
TGCGCCAGCAGCTTGAACGGACAGGGGGGCTACGAGCAGTACTTC
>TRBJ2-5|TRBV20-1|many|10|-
CSAAQETQYF
TGCAGTGCTGCGCAAGAGACCCAGTACTTC
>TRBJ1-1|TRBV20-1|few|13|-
CSTLADRYTEAFF
TGCAGTACCCTCGCGGACCGGTACACTGAAGCTTTCTTT
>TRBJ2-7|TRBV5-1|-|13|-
CASEIGDGGEQYF
TGCGCCAGCGAAATAGGAGATGGAGGGGAGCAGTACTTC
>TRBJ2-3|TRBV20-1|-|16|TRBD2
CSARLLAARRTDTQYF
TGCAGTGCTCGTCTACTAGCGGCGAGACGCACAGATACGCAGTATTTT
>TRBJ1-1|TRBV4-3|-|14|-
CASSRDMGNTEAFF
TGCGCCAGCAGCAGAGATATGGGGAACACTGAAGCTTTCTTT
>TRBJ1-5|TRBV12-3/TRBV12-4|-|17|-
CASSLGIRGLGNQPQHF
TGTGCCAGCAGTTTAGGTATTCGGGGGCTGGGGAATCAGCCCCAGCATTTT
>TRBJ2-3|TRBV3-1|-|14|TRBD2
CASSQALAGGTQYF
TGTGCCAGCAGCCAAGCACTAGCGGGAGGGACGCAGTATTTT
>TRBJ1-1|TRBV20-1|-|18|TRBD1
CSARDRTGLGGANTEAFF
TGCAGTGCTAGAGACCGGACAGGGTTAGGCGGAGCGAACACTGAAGCTTTCTTT
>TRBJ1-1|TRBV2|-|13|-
CASKLQANTEAFF
TGTGCCAGCAAACTACAGGCGAACACTGAAGCTTTCTTT
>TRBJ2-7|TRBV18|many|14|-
CASSRAGTLYEQYF
TGTGCCAGCTCACGTGCCGGGACCCTCTACGAGCAGTACTTC
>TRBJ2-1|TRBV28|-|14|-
CASSPGGSISEQFF
TGTGCCAGCAGCCCCGGTGGTAGCATCAGTGAGCAGTTCTTC
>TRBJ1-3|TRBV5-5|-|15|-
CASSRAAGSGNTIYF
TGTGCCAGCAGCCGTGCTGCAGGATCTGGAAACACCATATATTTT
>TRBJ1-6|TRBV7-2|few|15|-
CASSLAMGLNSPLHF
TGTGCCAGCAGCTTAGCGATGGGGCTTAATTCACCCCTCCACTTT
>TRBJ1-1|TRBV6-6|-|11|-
CASRNWGEAFF
TGTGCCAGCAGGAATTGGGGTGAAGCTTTCTTT
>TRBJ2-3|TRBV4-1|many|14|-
CASTKGAGSDTQYF
TGCGCCAGCACCAAAGGGGCGGGATCTGATACGCAGTATTTT
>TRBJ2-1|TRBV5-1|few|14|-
CASSSPEGYNEQFF
TGCGCCAGCAGCTCCCCGGAGGGCTACAATGAGCAGTTCTTC
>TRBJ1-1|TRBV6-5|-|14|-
CASSWDNQNTEAFF
TGTGCCAGCAGTTGGGACAACCAAAACACTGAAGCTTTCTTT
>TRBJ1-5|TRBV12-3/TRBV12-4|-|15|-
CASSSREGSNQPQHF
TGTGCCAGCAGTAGCCGGGAGGGGAGCAATCAGCCCCAGCATTTT
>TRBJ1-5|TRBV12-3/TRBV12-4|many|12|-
CASSFSNQPQHF
TGTGCCAGCAGTTTTAGCAATCAGCCCCAGCATTTT
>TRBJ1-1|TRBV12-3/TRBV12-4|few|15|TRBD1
CASNNPMGQALEAFF
TGTGCCAGCAATAACCCTATGGGACAGGCACTCGAGGCTTTCTTT
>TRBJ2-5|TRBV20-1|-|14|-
CSASRRRFQETQYF
TGCAGTGCTAGTAGGAGGCGGTTCCAAGAGACCCAGTACTTC
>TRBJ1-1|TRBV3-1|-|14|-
CASSLTDRKTEAFF
TGTGCCAGCAGCCTCACCGACAGGAAAACTGAAGCTTTCTTT
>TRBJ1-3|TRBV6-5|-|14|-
CASRGGLGGNTIYF
TGTGCCAGTCGAGGCGGTCTTGGCGGAAACACCATATATTTT
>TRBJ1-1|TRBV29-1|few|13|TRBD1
CSANRDRLTEAFF
TGCAGCGCCAACCGGGACAGGCTCACTGAAGCTTTCTTT